One TCR beta chain is described in this entry. Its specificity is not known. This entry belongs to a study of T cell responses to AZD1222 COVID-19 vaccine. Study-level results: Of the AZD1222 recipients, only five to seven were seropositive at baseline.

TCRdb's copy holds only in-frame clones and misses some; the assay was immunoSEQ multiplex PCR. This table holds tens of thousands of clones, about nine tenths found once. V lost 2 bases, J lost 10 bases, and 9 bases lay in between. The CDR3 totals 13 residues. This clonotype originated in an adult in good health. Sequencing used peripheral blood, obtained on day 0 of AZD1222 vaccination. The rearrangement joins TRBV12-3 or TRBV12-4 to TRBJ1-6; D is perhaps TRBD1 (5 bases). The DNA of the CDR3 is TGTGCCAGCAGTTTACAGGGTCGGTCACCCCTCCACTTT. Its translation: CASSLQGRSPLHF.